A selection of T cell receptor beta chains follows, all from one sample in a study of vaccination and CD4 T cells after COVID-19. These receptors' targets are unknown. TCRdb fed the PCR reads into MiXCR, producing one record per CDR3 protein. The sample has around 10,000 distinct CDR3 sequences; roughly two fifths are singletons. The sequenced sample consisted of CD4+ T cells from blood, cultured in vitro. These TCRs come from a human donor who had recovered from COVID-19. Each CDR3 is given with its conserved first and last residue. The D gene is left open where the match is weak. Expanded clones get a size class; other rows say once, few or many, or leave the size out.

d_gene | abundance | j_gene | v_gene | CDR3aa | CDR3nt
. | . | TRBJ2-3 | TRBV7-9 | CASSPQEGPVRISTDTQYF | TGTGCCAGCAGCCCCCAGGAAGGGCCTGTCCGTATTAGCACAGATACGCAGTATTTT
. | . | TRBJ2-1 | TRBV4-1 | CASSQAHLTLGEQFF | TGCGCCAGCAGCCAAGCACACTTGACACTGGGTGAGCAGTTCTTC
TRBD1 | . | TRBJ1-5 | TRBV20-1 | CSASRGQGRQPQHF | TGCAGTGCTAGTCGAGGACAGGGACGTCAGCCCCAGCATTTT
TRBD2 | . | TRBJ2-3 | TRBV9 | CASSPGTSGGTTDTQYF | TGTGCCAGCAGCCCCGGGACTAGCGGGGGTACCACAGATACGCAGTATTTT
TRBD1 | . | TRBJ1-1 | TRBV5-1 | CASSQRTGDLNTEAFF | TGCGCCAGCAGTCAGAGGACAGGGGACCTGAACACTGAAGCTTTCTTT
. | . | TRBJ2-3 | TRBV5-1 | CASSSRDGPTDTQYF | TGCGCCAGCAGCTCCAGGGACGGACCCACAGATACGCAGTATTTT
. | . | TRBJ1-1 | TRBV7-2 | CASSFSTTYTEAFF | TGTGCCAGCAGCTTCTCGACCACGTACACTGAAGCTTTCTTT
. | few | TRBJ1-2 | TRBV6-1 | CASSEAVEYGYTF | TGTGCCAGCAGTGAAGCAGTGGAGTATGGCTACACCTTC
. | few | TRBJ1-6 | TRBV11-1 | CASSLGRNSPLHF | TGTGCCAGCAGCTTAGGCAGGAATTCACCCCTCCACTTT
TRBD1 | . | TRBJ2-3 | TRBV10-3 | CAISDHRGAFDTDTQYF | TGTGCCATCAGTGATCACAGGGGTGCATTTGACACAGATACGCAGTATTTT
TRBD1 | . | TRBJ1-2 | TRBV20-1 | CSALRTGGSYGYTF | TGCAGTGCTCTGCGGACAGGGGGCAGCTATGGCTACACCTTC
TRBD1 | few | TRBJ1-2 | TRBV19 | CASSPGQVGTVRGYTF | TGTGCCAGTAGTCCCGGACAGGTTGGCACCGTCCGTGGCTACACCTTC
TRBD2 | . | TRBJ2-5 | TRBV12-3/TRBV12-4 | CASRHQRLAGYQETQYF | TGTGCCAGCAGACACCAGAGACTAGCGGGGTACCAAGAGACCCAGTACTTC
TRBD1 | . | TRBJ1-1 | TRBV5-4 | CASSNGGEGANTEAFF | TGTGCCAGCAGCAACGGAGGGGAGGGGGCAAACACTGAAGCTTTCTTT
. | few | TRBJ1-2 | TRBV7-2 | CASSLGVSADGYTF | TGTGCCAGCAGCTTAGGAGTGTCGGCTGATGGCTACACCTTC
. | . | TRBJ1-4 | TRBV10-1 | CASSLGNEKLFF | TGCGCCAGCAGTTTGGGAAATGAAAAACTGTTTTTT
. | . | TRBJ2-7 | TRBV4-3 | CASSQDRDRWQYF | TGCGCCAGCAGCCAAGATAGAGACAGATGGCAGTACTTC
TRBD1 | few | TRBJ1-5 | TRBV7-2 | CASSLARLGQGRDQPQHF | TGTGCCAGCAGCTTAGCGCGTCTTGGACAGGGAAGGGATCAGCCCCAGCATTTT
. | . | TRBJ1-2 | TRBV5-6 | CASSWHGGYTF | TGTGCCAGCAGCTGGCACGGGGGCTACACCTTC
TRBD1 | . | TRBJ1-5 | TRBV19 | CASMGPGTGIIRQPQHF | TGTGCCAGTATGGGGCCCGGGACAGGGATTATTCGTCAGCCCCAGCATTTT
TRBD1 | . | TRBJ2-5 | TRBV7-8 | CASSARDRGQETQYF | TGTGCCAGCAGCGCTCGGGACAGGGGCCAAGAGACCCAGTACTTC
. | . | TRBJ2-3 | TRBV20-1 | CSASGTLYTDTQYF | TGCAGTGCGTCCGGGACTCTCTACACAGATACGCAGTATTTT
TRBD1 | . | TRBJ1-1 | TRBV7-9 | CASSLTKTGGFNTEAFF | TGTGCCAGCAGCTTAACTAAGACAGGGGGGTTCAACACTGAAGCTTTTTTT
. | few | TRBJ2-3 | TRBV6-5 | CASSYTGYGATQYF | TGTGCCAGCAGTTACACAGGTTATGGAGCTACGCAGTATTTT
. | few | TRBJ2-1 | TRBV21-1 | CASSSGHYRGQFF | TGTGCCAGCAGCAGCGGACATTATAGGGGGCAGTTCTTC
. | few | TRBJ1-1 | TRBV6-1 | CASSDQGVGGTEAFF | TGTGCCAGCAGTGATCAGGGCGTCGGAGGGACAGAAGCTTTCTTT
. | . | TRBJ1-2 | TRBV6-5 | CASSYGGRGGYTF | TGTGCCAGCAGTTACGGGGGAAGAGGCGGCTACACCTTC
. | . | TRBJ1-6 | TRBV6-2/TRBV6-3 | CASSYSRGGSSPLHF | TGTGCCAGCAGTTACTCTCGCGGCGGAAGTTCACCCCTCCACTTT
TRBD1 | . | TRBJ1-3 | TRBV7-2 | CASSLVATGGFGNTIYF | TGTGCCAGCAGCTTAGTGGCGACAGGGGGCTTCGGGAACACCATATATTTT
. | . | TRBJ1-5 | TRBV29-1 | CSGPPEGNQPQHF | TGCAGCGGGCCCCCAGAGGGCAATCAGCCCCAGCATTTT
. | . | TRBJ2-1 | TRBV10-3 | CAITAAIGNNEQFF | TGTGCCATCACGGCGGCCATAGGGAACAATGAGCAGTTCTTC
TRBD1 | . | TRBJ2-1 | TRBV12-3/TRBV12-4 | CASIRSGGPNNEQFF | TGTGCCAGCATCAGATCAGGGGGCCCAAACAATGAGCAGTTCTTC
TRBD1 | . | TRBJ2-5 | TRBV19 | CASSISSRAGGQETQYF | TGTGCCAGTAGTATTAGTAGTAGGGCAGGGGGTCAAGAGACCCAGTACTTC
. | . | TRBJ1-2 | TRBV30 | CAWSGGGVYGYTF | TGTGCCTGGAGTGGAGGAGGTGTCTATGGCTACACCTTC
. | . | TRBJ2-6 | TRBV11-3 | CASSYSYGRDSGANVLTF | TGTGCCAGCAGCTACTCGTACGGCCGGGACTCTGGGGCCAACGTCCTGACTTTC
TRBD1 | medium-sized | TRBJ2-5 | TRBV7-2 | CASSLGQIEETQYF | TGTGCCAGCAGCTTGGGACAGATCGAAGAGACCCAGTACTTC
. | . | TRBJ1-6 | TRBV6-1 | CASSKRVWVDNGSPLHF | TGTGCCAGCAGCAAGAGGGTCTGGGTCGATAATGGTTCACCCCTCCACTTT
. | . | TRBJ2-1 | TRBV5-1 | CASSWGFSNEQFF | TGCGCCAGCAGTTGGGGGTTTTCCAATGAGCAGTTCTTC
TRBD2 | . | TRBJ2-5 | TRBV7-2 | CASSLRLASGGARGGGETQYF | TGTGCCAGCAGCTTACGGTTGGCTAGCGGGGGGGCCCGTGGGGGTGGAGAGACCCAGTACTTC
TRBD2 | few | TRBJ2-3 | TRBV20-1 | CSADGTSGGADTQYF | TGCAGTGCTGACGGGACTAGCGGGGGGGCAGATACGCAGTATTTT
. | few | TRBJ2-3 | TRBV6-1 | CASSISTGWGGDTQYF | TGTGCCAGCAGTATATCGACAGGGTGGGGGGGAGATACGCAGTATTTT
. | few | TRBJ1-2 | TRBV6-4 | CASSDLLATGLDGYTF | TGTGCCAGCAGTGACCTACTCGCAACAGGCTTGGATGGCTACACCTTC
TRBD1 | . | TRBJ1-5 | TRBV5-1 | CASSVTGQGPQHF | TGCGCCAGCAGCGTGACAGGGCAAGGGCCCCAGCATTTT
. | once | TRBJ2-3 | TRBV7-2 | CASSFLERSTDTQYF | TGTGCCAGCAGCTTTCTAGAACGGTCAACAGATACGCAATATTTT
. | . | TRBJ1-5 | TRBV12-3/TRBV12-4 | CASSLADNQPQHF | TGTGCCAGCAGTTTAGCGGACAATCAGCCCCAGCATTTT
. | medium-sized | TRBJ1-1 | TRBV20-1 | CSARAPVGNTEAFF | TGCAGTGCTAGAGCCCCGGTGGGGAACACTGAAGCTTTCTTT
. | few | TRBJ2-2 | TRBV20-1 | CSASRASGTGELFF | TGCAGTGCTAGTCGCGCGTCGGGCACCGGGGAGCTGTTTTTT
. | few | TRBJ1-2 | TRBV20-1 | CSHPRGDYGYTF | TGCAGTCACCCCCGGGGGGACTATGGCTACACCTTC
. | . | TRBJ1-2 | TRBV6-1 | CASSAPQGSLGGYTF | TGTGCCAGCAGTGCGCCTCAGGGATCTTTGGGTGGCTACACCTTC
TRBD1 | . | TRBJ1-2 | TRBV12-3/TRBV12-4 | CASSSGTGINYGYTF | TGTGCCAGCAGCTCTGGGACAGGGATCAACTATGGCTACACCTTC
TRBD1 | . | TRBJ1-3 | TRBV30 | CAWDRGSGNTIYF | TGTGCCTGGGACAGGGGCTCTGGAAACACCATATATTTT
. | . | TRBJ2-7 | TRBV7-9 | CASSYYNEQYF | TGTGCCAGCAGCTACTACAACGAGCAGTACTTC
. | medium-sized | TRBJ1-3 | TRBV11-2 | CASSYRGSGNTIYF | TGTGCCAGCAGCTATAGGGGAAGTGGAAACACCATATATTTT
. | . | TRBJ1-1 | TRBV7-6 | CASSRRTSVGTEAFF | TGTGCCAGCAGCCGACGGACATCGGTTGGGACTGAAGCTTTCTTT
TRBD1 | . | TRBJ2-7 | TRBV25-1 | CASSELGQGAFYEQYF | TGTGCCAGCAGTGAATTGGGACAGGGGGCTTTCTACGAGCAGTACTTC
. | few | TRBJ2-1 | TRBV2 | CASSESGLGNNEQFF | TGTGCCAGCAGTGAAAGTGGCCTAGGGAACAATGAGCAGTTCTTC
. | . | TRBJ1-1 | TRBV21-1 | CASSKDRTAGVTEAFF | TGTGCCAGCAGCAAAGATAGGACGGCGGGGGTCACTGAAGCTTTCTTT
TRBD2 | . | TRBJ2-1 | TRBV7-2 | CASSGLASGGAHEQFF | TGTGCCAGCAGCGGCCTGGCTAGCGGGGGGGCCCATGAGCAGTTCTTC
. | . | TRBJ2-3 | TRBV18 | CASSPRRDTQYF | TGTGCCAGCTCACCACGGAGAGATACGCAGTATTTT